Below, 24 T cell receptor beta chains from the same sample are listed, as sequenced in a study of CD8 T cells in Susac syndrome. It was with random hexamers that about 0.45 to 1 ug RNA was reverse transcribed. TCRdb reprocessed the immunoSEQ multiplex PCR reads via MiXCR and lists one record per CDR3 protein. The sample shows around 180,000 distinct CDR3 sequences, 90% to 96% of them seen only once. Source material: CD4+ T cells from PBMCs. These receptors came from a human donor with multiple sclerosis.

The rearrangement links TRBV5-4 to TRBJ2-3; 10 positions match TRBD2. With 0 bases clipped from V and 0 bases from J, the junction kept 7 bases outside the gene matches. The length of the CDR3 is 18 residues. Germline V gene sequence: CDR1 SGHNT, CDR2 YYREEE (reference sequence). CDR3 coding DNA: TGTGCCAGCAGCTTGGCTAGCGGGGGAGGTACTAGCACAGATACGCAGTATTTT. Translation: CASSLASGGGTSTDTQYF.

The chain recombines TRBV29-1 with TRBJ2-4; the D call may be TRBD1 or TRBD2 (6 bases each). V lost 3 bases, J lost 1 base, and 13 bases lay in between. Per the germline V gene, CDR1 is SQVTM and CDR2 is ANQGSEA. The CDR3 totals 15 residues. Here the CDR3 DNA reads TGCAGCGTTGAGTTGGGGGGCCTGGCCAAAAACATTCAGTACTTC. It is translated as CSVELGGLAKNIQYF. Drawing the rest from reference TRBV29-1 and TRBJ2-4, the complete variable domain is SAVISQKPSRDICQRGTSLTIQCQVDSQVTMMFWYRQQPGQSLTLIATANQGSEATYESGFVIDKFPISRPNLTFSTLTVSNMSPEDSSIYLCSVELGGLAKNIQYFGAGTRLSVL.

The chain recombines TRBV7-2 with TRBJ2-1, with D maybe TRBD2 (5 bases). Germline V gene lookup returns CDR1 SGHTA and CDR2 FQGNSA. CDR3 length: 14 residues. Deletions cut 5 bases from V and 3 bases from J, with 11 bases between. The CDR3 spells CASSAFAGYNEQFF. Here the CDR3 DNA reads TGTGCCAGCAGCGCTTTTGCGGGCTACAATGAGCAGTTCTTC.

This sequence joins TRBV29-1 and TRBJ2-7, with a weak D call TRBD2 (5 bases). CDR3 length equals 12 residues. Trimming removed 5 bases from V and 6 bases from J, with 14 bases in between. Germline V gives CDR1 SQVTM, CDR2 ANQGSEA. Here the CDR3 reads CSVLTTRREQYF. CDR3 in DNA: TGCAGCGTTTTGACTACCCGTCGCGAGCAGTACTTC.

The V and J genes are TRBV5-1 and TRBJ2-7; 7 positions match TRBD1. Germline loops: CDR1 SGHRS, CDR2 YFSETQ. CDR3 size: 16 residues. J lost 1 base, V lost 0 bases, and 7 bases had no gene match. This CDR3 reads CASSLETGYGSYEQYF. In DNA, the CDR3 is TGCGCCAGCAGCTTGGAGACAGGGTACGGGTCCTACGAGCAGTACTTC.

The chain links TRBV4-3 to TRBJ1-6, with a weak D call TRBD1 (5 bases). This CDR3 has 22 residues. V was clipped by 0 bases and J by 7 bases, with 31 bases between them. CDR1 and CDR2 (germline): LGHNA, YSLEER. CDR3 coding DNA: TGCGCCAGCAGCCAAGATCCGGGAGGAGGGGATCCCCTTAGACCTTTGAATTCACCCCTCCACTTT. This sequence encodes CASSQDPGGGDPLRPLNSPLHF.

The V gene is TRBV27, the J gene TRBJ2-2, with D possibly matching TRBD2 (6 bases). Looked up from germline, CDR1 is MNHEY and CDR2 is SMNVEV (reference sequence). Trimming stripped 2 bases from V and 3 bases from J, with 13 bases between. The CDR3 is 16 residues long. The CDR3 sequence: CASSLGRWGDTGELFF. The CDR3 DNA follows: TGTGCCAGCAGTTTAGGGAGGTGGGGAGACACCGGGGAGCTGTTTTTT.

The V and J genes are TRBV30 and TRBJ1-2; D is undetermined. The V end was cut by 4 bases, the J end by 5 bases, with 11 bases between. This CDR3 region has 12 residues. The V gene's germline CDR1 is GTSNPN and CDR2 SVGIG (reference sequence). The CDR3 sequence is CAWTRLEYGYTF. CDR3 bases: TGTGCCTGGACAAGGCTCGAGTATGGCTACACCTTC. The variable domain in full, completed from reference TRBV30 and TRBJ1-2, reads SQTIHQWPATLVQPVGSPLSLECTVEGTSNPNLYWYRQAAGRGLQLLFYSVGIGQISSEVPQNLSASRPQDRQFILSSKKLLLSDSGFYLCAWTRLEYGYTFGSGTRLTVV.

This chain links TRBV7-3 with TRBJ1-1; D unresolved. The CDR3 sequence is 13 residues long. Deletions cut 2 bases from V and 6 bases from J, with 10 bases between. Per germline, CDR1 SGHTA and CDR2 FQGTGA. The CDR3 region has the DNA TGTGCCAGCAGCTTAGGCTGGGAGGCTGAAGCTTTCTTT. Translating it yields CASSLGWEAEAFF.

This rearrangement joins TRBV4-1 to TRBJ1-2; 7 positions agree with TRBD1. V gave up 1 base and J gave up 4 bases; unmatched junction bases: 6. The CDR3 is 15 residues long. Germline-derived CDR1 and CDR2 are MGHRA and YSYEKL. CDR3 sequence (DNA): TGCGCCAGCAGCCAAGCGGGACAGACAACCTATGGCTACACCTTC. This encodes CASSQAGQTTYGYTF.

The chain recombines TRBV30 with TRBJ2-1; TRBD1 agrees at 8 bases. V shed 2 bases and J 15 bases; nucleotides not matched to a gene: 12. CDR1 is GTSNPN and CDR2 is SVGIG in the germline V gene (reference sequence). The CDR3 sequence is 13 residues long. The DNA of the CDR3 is TGTGCCTGGAGTCAACAACCCAGGGGGCGCGGGTTCTTC. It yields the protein CAWSQQPRGRGFF. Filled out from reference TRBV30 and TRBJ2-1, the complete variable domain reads SQTIHQWPATLVQPVGSPLSLECTVEGTSNPNLYWYRQAAGRGLQLLFYSVGIGQISSEVPQNLSASRPQDRQFILSSKKLLLSDSGFYLCAWSQQPRGRGFFGPGTRLTVL.

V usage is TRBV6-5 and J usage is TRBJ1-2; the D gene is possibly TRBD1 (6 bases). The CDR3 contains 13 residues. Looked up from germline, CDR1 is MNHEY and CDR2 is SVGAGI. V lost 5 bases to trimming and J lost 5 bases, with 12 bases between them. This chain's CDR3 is CASSMDSRYGYTF. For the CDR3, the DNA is TGTGCCAGCAGTATGGACAGCCGATATGGCTACACCTTC.

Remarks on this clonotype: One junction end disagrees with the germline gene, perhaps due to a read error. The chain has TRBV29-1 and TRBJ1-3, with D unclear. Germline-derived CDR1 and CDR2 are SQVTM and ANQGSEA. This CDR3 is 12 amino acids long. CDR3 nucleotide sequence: TGCAGCGTTGTCTCCTCTGGAAACACCATATATTTC. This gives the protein CSVVSSGNTIYF.

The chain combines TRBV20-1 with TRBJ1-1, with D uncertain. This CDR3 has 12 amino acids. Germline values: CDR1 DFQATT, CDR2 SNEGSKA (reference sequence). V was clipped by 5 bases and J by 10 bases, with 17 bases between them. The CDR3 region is CSAERPRERAFF. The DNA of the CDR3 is TGCAGTGCTGAACGTCCCCGGGAGAGAGCTTTCTTT.

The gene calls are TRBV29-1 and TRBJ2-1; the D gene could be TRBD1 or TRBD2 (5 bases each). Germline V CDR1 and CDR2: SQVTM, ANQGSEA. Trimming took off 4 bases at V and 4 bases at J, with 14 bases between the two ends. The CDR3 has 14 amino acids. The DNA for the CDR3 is TGCAGCGTTGTTCGACTCAGGGAGTACAATGAGCAGTTCTTC. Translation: CSVVRLREYNEQFF.

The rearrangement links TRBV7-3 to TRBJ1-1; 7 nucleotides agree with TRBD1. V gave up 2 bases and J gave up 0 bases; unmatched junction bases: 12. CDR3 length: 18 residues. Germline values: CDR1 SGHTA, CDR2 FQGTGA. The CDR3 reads CASSLGERQGSMNTEAFF. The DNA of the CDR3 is TGTGCCAGCAGCTTAGGCGAAAGACAGGGCTCTATGAACACTGAAGCTTTCTTT.

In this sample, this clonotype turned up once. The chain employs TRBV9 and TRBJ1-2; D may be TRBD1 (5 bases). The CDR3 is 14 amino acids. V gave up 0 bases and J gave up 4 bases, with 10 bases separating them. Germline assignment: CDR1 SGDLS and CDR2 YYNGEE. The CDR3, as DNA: TGTGCCAGCAGCGTAGCAGAGGGGTCCTATGGCTACACCTTC. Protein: CASSVAEGSYGYTF.

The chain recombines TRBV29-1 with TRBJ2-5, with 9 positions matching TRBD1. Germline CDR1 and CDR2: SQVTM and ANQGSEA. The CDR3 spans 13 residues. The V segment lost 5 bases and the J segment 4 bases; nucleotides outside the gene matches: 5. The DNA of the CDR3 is TGCAGCGTTTCCGGGACAGGGCGAGAGACCCAGTACTTC. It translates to CSVSGTGRETQYF. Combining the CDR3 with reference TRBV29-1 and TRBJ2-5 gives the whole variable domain SAVISQKPSRDICQRGTSLTIQCQVDSQVTMMFWYRQQPGQSLTLIATANQGSEATYESGFVIDKFPISRPNLTFSTLTVSNMSPEDSSIYLCSVSGTGRETQYFGPGTRLLVL.

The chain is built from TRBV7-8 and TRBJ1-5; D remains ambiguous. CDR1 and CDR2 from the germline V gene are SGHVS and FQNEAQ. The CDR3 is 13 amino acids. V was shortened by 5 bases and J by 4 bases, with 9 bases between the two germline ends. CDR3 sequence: CASSGGVNQPQHF. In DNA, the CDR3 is TGTGCCAGCAGCGGCGGGGTTAATCAGCCCCAGCATTTT.

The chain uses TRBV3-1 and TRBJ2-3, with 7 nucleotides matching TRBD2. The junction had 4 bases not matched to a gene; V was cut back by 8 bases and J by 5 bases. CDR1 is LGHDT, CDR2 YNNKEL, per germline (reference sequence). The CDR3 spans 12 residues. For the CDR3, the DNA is TGTGCCAGCCGCTCTAGCGGAGATACGCAGTATTTT. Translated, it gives CASRSSGDTQYF.

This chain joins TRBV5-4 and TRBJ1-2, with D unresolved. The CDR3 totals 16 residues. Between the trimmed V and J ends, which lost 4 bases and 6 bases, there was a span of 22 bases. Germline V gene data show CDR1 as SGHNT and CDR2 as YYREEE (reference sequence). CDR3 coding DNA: TGTGCCAGCAGCACCCGGTATTTCGGCAGGTTGGATGGCTACACCTTC. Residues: CASSTRYFGRLDGYTF.

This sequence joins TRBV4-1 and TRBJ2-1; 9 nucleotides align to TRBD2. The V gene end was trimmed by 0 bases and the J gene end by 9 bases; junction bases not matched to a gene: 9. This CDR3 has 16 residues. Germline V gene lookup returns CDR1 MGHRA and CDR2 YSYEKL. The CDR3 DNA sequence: TGCGCCAGCAGCCAAGATGCGGGGGGGCCGTTGGGTGAGCAGTTCTTC. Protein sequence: CASSQDAGGPLGEQFF.

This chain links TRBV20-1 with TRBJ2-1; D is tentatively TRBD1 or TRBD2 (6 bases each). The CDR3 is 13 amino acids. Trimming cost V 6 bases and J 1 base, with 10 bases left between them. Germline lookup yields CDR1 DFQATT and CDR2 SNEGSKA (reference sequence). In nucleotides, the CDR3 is TGCAGTGCCCGGAGGGGGTCCTACAATGAGCAGTTCTTC. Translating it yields CSARRGSYNEQFF.

The CDR3 DNA follows: TGTGCCAGCAGCTTAGCGTGGAGGGAGACCCAGTACTTC. This translates into CASSLAWRETQYF. This chain joins TRBV7-9 and TRBJ2-5; D is possibly TRBD2 (5 bases). The CDR3 runs 13 residues. The ends were cut back, 0 bases at V and 5 bases at J, with 7 bases in the middle. Germline V gives CDR1 SEHNR, CDR2 FQNEAQ (reference sequence).